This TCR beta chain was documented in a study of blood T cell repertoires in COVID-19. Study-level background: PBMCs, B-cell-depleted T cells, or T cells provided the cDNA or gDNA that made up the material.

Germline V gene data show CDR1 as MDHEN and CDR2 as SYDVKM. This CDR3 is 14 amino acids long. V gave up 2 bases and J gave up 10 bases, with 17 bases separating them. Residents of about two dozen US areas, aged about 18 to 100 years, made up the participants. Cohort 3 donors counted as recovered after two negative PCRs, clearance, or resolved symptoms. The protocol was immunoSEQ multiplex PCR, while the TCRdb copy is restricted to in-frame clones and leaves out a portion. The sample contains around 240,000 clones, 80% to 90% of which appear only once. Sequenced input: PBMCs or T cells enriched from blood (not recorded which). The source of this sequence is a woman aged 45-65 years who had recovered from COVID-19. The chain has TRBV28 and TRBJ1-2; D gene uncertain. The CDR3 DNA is TGTGCCAGCAGTTTACCGTTGCGAATTAGCGACTACACCTTC. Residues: CASSLPLRISDYTF.